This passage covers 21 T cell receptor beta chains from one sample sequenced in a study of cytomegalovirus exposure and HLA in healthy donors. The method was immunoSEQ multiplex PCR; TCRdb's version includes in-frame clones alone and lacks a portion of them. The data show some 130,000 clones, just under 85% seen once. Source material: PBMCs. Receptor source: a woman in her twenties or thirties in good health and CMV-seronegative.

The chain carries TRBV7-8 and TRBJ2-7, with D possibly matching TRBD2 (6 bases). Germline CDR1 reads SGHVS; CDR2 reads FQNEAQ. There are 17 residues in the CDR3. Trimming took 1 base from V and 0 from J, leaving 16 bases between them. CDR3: CASSLGVAGPGSYEQYF. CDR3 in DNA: TGTGCCAGCAGCTTAGGAGTCGCGGGGCCAGGCTCCTACGAGCAGTACTTC.

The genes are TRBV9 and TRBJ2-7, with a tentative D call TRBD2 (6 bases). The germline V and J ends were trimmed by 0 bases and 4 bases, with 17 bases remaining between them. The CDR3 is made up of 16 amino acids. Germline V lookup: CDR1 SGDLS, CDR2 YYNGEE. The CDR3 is CASSVGLGGAGYEQYF. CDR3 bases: TGTGCCAGCAGCGTAGGTCTCGGCGGGGCCGGGTACGAGCAGTACTTC. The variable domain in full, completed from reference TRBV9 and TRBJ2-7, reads DSGVTQTPKHLITATGQRVTLRCSPRSGDLSVYWYQQSLDQGLQFLIQYYNGEERAKGNILERFSAQQFPDLHSELNLSSLELGDSALYFCASSVGLGGAGYEQYFGPGTRLTVT.

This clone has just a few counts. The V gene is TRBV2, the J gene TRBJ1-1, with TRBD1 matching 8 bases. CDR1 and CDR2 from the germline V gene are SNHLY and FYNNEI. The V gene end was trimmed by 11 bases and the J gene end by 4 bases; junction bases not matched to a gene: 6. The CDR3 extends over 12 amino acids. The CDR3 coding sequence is TGTGCCGGCCGGGACAGGCCCACTGAAGCTTTCTTT. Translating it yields CAGRDRPTEAFF.

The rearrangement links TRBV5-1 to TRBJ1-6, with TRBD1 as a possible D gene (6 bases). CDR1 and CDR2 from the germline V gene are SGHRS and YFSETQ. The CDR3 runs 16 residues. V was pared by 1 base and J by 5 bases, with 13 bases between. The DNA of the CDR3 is TGCGCCAGCAGCTTGAGGTCCGGACAGAATAATTCACCCCTCCACTTT. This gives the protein CASSLRSGQNNSPLHF. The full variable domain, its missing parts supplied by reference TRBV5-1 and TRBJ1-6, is KAGVTQTPRYLIKTRGQQVTLSCSPISGHRSVSWYQQTPGQGLQFLFEYFSETQRNKGNFPGRFSGRQFSNSRSEMNVSTLELGDSALYLCASSLRSGQNNSPLHFGNGTRLTVT.

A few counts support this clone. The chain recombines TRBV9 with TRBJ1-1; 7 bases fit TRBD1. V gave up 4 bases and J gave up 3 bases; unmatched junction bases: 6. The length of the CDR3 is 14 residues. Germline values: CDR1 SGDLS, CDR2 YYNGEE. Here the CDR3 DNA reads TGTGCCAGCAGCTCAAACAGGGGATACACTGAAGCTTTCTTT. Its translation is CASSSNRGYTEAFF.

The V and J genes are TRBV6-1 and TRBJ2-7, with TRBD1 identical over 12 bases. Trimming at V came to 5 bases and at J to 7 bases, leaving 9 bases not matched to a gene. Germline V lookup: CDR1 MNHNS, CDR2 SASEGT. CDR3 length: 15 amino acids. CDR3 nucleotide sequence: TGTGCCAGCAGTAGTGGGACAGGGGGCGCGGGGGAGCAGTACTTC. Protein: CASSSGTGGAGEQYF.

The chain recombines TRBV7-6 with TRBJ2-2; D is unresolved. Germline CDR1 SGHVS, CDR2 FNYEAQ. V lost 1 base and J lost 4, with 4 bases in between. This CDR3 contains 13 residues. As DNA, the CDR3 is TGTGCCAGCAGCTTAGGCGGCACCGGGGAGCTGTTTTTT. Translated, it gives CASSLGGTGELFF. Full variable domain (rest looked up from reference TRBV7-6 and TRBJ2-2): GAGVSQSPRYKVTKRGQDVALRCDPISGHVSLYWYRQALGQGPEFLTYFNYEAQQDKSGLPNDRFSAERPEGSISTLTIQRTEQRDSAMYRCASSLGGTGELFFGEGSRLTVL.

Written as DNA, the CDR3 is TGTGCCAGCTCCCGGGGAAGCGAGCAGTACTTC. This codes for CASSRGSEQYF. The chain carries TRBV28 and TRBJ2-7; D perhaps matches TRBD2 (5 bases). In germline, CDR1 is MDHEN, CDR2 SYDVKM. V was pared by 8 bases and J by 6 bases, with 11 bases between. The CDR3 sequence is 11 residues long.

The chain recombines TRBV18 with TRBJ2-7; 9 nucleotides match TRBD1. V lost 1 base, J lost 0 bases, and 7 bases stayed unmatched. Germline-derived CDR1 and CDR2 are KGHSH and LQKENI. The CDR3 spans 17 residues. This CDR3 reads CASSPRRTGASSYEQYF. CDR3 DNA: TGTGCCAGCTCACCACGACGGACAGGGGCATCCTCCTACGAGCAGTACTTC.

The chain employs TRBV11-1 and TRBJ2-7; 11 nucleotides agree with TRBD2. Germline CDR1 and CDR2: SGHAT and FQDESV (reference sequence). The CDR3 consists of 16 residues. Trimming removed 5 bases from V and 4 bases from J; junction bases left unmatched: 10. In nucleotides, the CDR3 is TGTGCCAGCAGCCCGGCCGGACTAGCGGGTTATTACGAGCAGTACTTC. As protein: CASSPAGLAGYYEQYF.

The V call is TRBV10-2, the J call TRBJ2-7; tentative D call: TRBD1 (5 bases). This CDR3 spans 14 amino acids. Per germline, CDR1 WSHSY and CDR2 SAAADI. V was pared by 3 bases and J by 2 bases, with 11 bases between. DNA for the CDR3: TGCGCCAGCAGTGATAGGGGCTATACCTACGAGCAGTACTTC. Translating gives CASSDRGYTYEQYF.

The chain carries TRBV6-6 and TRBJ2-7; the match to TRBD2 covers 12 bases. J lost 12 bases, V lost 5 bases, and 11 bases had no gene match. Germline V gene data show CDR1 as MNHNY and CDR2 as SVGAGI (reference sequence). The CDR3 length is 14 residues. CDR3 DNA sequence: TGTGCCAGCAGTAGTCTAGCGGGGGGGAAACTATTGTACTTC. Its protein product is CASSSLAGGKLLYF.

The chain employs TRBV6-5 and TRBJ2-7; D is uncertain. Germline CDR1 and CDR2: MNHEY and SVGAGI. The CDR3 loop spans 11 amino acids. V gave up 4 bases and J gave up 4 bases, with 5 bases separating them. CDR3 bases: TGTGCCAGCAGTTCCAGGTACGAGCAGTACTTC. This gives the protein CASSSRYEQYF.

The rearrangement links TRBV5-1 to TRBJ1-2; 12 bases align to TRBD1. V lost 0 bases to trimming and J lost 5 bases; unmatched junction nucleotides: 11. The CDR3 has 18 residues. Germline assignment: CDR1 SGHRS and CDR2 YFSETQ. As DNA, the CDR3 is TGCGCCAGCAGCTTGGCCGGGACAGGGGGCCGTCGGACATATGGCTACACCTTC. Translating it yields CASSLAGTGGRRTYGYTF.

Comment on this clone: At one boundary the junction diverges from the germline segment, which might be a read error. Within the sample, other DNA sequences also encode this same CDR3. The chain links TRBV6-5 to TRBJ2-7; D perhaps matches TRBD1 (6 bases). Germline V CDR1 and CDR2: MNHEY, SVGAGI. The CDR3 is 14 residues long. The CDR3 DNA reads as TGTGCCAGCAGTCCGCGGACAGACTCCTACGAGCAATACTTC. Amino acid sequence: CASSPRTDSYEQYF.

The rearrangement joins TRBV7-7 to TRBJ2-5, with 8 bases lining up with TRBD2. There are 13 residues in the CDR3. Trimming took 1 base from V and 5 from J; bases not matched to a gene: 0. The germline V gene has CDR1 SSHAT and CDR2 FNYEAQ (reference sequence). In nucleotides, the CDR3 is TGTGCCAGCAGCTTAGGACTAGCGGAGACCCAGTACTTC. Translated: CASSLGLAETQYF.

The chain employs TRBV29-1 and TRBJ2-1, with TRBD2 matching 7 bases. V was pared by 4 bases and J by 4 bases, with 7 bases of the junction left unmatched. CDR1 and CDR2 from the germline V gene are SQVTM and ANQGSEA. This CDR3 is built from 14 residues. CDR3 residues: CSVGLGGGYNEQFF. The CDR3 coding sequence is TGCAGCGTTGGCCTTGGGGGAGGGTACAATGAGCAGTTCTTC.

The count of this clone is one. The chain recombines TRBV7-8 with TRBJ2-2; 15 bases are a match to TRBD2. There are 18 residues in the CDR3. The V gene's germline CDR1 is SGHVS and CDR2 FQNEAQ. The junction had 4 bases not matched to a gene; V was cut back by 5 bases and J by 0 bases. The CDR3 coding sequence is TGTGCCAGCAGCCCGAGGACTAGCGGGGGGGCGAACACCGGGGAGCTGTTTTTT. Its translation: CASSPRTSGGANTGELFF.

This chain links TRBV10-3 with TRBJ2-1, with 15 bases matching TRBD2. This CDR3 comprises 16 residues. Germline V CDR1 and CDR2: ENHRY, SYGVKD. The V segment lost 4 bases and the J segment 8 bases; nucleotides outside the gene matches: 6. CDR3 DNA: TGTGCCATCAGTGCCGGACTAGCGGGGGGGACCTATGAGCAGTTCTTC. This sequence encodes CAISAGLAGGTYEQFF.

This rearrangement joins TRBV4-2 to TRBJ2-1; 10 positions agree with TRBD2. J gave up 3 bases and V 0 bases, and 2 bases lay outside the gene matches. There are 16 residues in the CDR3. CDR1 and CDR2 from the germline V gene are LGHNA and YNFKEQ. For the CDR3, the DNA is TGTGCCAGCAGCCAAGAAGGACTAGCGGACTACAATGAGCAGTTCTTC. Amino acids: CASSQEGLADYNEQFF.

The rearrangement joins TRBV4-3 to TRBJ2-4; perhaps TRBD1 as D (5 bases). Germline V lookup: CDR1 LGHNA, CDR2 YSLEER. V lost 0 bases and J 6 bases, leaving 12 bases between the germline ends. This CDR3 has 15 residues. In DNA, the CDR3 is TGCGCCAGCAGCCAAGAACCTTCGACAGCAAACATTCAGTACTTC. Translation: CASSQEPSTANIQYF.